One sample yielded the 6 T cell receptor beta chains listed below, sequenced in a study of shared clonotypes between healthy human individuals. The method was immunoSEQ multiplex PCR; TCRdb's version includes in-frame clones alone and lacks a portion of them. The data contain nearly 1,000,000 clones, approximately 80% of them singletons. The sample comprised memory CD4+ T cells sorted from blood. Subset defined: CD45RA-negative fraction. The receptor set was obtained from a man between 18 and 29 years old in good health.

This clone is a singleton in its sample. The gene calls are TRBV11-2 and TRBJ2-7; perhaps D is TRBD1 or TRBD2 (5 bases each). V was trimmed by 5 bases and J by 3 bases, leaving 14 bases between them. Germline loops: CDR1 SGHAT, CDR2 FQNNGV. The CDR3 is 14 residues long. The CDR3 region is CASSNRDQHYEQYF. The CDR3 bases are TGTGCCAGCAGCAACCGGGACCAGCACTACGAGCAGTACTTC.

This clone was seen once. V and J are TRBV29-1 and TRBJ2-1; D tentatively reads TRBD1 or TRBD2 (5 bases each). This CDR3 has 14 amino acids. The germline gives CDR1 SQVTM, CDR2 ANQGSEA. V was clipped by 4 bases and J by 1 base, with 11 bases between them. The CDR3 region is CSVVRGVSYNEQFF. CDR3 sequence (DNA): TGCAGCGTTGTAAGAGGGGTATCCTACAATGAGCAGTTCTTC.

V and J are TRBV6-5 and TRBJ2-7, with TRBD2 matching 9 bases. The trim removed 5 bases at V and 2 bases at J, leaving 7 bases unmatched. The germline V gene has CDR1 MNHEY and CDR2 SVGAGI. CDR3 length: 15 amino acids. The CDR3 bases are TGTGCCAGCAGTCCCCCTAGCGGGACCACCTACGAGCAGTACTTC. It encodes CASSPPSGTTYEQYF.

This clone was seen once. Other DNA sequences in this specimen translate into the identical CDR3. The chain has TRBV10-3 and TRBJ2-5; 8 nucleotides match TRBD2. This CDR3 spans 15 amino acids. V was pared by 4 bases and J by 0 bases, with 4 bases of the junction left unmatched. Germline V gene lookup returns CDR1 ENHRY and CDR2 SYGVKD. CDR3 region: CAISVGSGNQETQYF. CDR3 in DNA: TGTGCCATCAGTGTAGGTAGCGGGAACCAAGAGACCCAGTACTTC.

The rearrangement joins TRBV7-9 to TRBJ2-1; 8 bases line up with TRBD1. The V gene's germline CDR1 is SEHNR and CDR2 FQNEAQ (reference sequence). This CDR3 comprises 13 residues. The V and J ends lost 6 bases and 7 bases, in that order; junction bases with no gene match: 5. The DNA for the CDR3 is TGTGCCAGCAGTCAACAGGGGGGTAATGAGCAGTTCTTC. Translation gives CASSQQGGNEQFF.

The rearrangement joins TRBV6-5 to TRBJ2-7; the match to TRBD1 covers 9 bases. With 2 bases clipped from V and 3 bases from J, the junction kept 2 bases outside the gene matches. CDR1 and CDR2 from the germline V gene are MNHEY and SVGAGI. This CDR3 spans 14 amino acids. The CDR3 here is CASSYAGQGYEQYF. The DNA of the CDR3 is TGTGCCAGCAGTTACGCGGGACAGGGCTACGAGCAGTACTTC.